The 2 T cell receptor beta chains given below trace back to one sample, sequenced in a study of blood T cell repertoires in COVID-19. Clones were sequenced by immunoSEQ multiplex PCR, and TCRdb holds only the in-frame ones, with some missing. The sample has 30,000 to 40,000 clones; roughly 80% are singletons. The specimen sequenced was peripheral blood. All receptors derive from a woman aged 65 to 85 with acute or convalescent COVID-19.

V is TRBV28 and J is TRBJ2-7; 11 bases agree with TRBD1. Germline V CDR1 and CDR2: MDHEN, SYDVKM. J lost 7 bases, V lost 5 bases, and 10 bases had no gene match. The CDR3 runs to 15 residues. The CDR3 sequence: CASSALDRGRREQYF. CDR3 DNA sequence: TGTGCCAGCAGTGCTTTGGACAGGGGGCGACGTGAGCAGTACTTC.

The chain couples TRBV5-1 to TRBJ1-2; D is possibly TRBD1 (5 bases). The CDR3 is 14 residues long. CDR1 is SGHRS, CDR2 YFSETQ, per germline. The germline V and J ends were trimmed by 3 bases and 6 bases, with 15 bases remaining between them. The CDR3 nucleotides are TGCGCCAGCAGCTGGCTGGGGGGTATAGATGGCTACACCTTC. Amino acids: CASSWLGGIDGYTF.